Each of the 8 T cell receptor beta chains below was sequenced from the same sample in a study of blood T cell repertoires in COVID-19. The method was immunoSEQ multiplex PCR; TCRdb's version includes in-frame clones alone and lacks a portion of them. The data show approximately 300,000 clones, 80% to 95% seen once. The sequenced material came from peripheral blood. The receptor set was obtained from a woman under 40 with COVID-19, enrolled during active disease.

This clone was observed once. The chain uses TRBV12-3 or TRBV12-4 and TRBJ1-2, with D perhaps matching TRBD1 (6 bases). V lost 6 bases and J 6 bases, leaving 14 bases between the germline ends. CDR3 length: 13 residues. The CDR3 sequence: CASRRTVSNGYTF. The CDR3 DNA sequence: TGTGCCAGCAGGAGGACAGTGAGTAATGGCTACACCTTC.

The chain joins TRBV11-3 to TRBJ2-5; D is possibly TRBD1 (7 bases). V lost 6 bases and J lost 5, with 19 bases in between. This CDR3 spans 15 amino acids. Germline CDR1 is SGHNT and CDR2 is YENEEA. The CDR3 region has the DNA TGTGCCAGCAGAACCCCTGCAGGGGGGATTGAGACCCAGTACTTC. Translation: CASRTPAGGIETQYF.

The chain uses TRBV27 and TRBJ2-7, with TRBD1 as a possible D gene (6 bases). V shed 5 bases and J shed 2 bases, with 19 bases lying between them. Per germline, CDR1 MNHEY and CDR2 SMNVEV (reference sequence). This CDR3 comprises 16 residues. CDR3 in DNA: TGTGCCAGCAGTAGCCACGGACAGCGAAGCCCCTACGAGCAGTACTTC. Its translation is CASSSHGQRSPYEQYF.

The chain is built from TRBV19 and TRBJ1-1, with D possibly being TRBD1 (6 bases). The CDR3 has 14 residues. V was clipped by 9 bases and J by 1 base, with 15 bases between them. The germline V gene has CDR1 LNHDA and CDR2 SQIVND (reference sequence). As DNA, the CDR3 is TGTGCCAGCCGTACCGGGACAACGAACACTGAAGCTTTCTTT. Protein sequence: CASRTGTTNTEAFF.

The V gene is TRBV28, the J gene TRBJ1-2; D is unclear. The CDR3 length is 13 residues. V lost 6 bases to trimming and J lost 5 bases, with 13 bases between them. CDR1 is MDHEN and CDR2 is SYDVKM in the germline V gene. CDR3 in amino acids: CASRPGVFYGYTF. In DNA, the CDR3 is TGTGCCAGCAGGCCCGGTGTATTTTATGGCTACACCTTC.

In DNA form, the CDR3 reads TGTGCCAGCAGCTTAAAGCGGGGCCTTAATGAAAAACTGTTTTTT. Its translation: CASSLKRGLNEKLFF. The chain joins TRBV7-2 to TRBJ1-4; D is possibly TRBD1 (5 bases). The CDR3 is 15 amino acids. Deletions cut 2 bases from V and 4 bases from J, with 11 bases between. Germline-derived CDR1 and CDR2 are SGHTA and FQGNSA.

This clone was seen only a few times. CDR3 bases: TGTGCCAGCAAGCGGGACTCCTACGAGCAGTACTTC. Protein sequence: CASKRDSYEQYF. The chain carries TRBV2 and TRBJ2-7; 7 nucleotides align to TRBD2. V gave up 7 bases and J gave up 0 bases; unmatched junction bases: 0. The CDR3 loop spans 12 amino acids. Germline V gene sequence: CDR1 SNHLY, CDR2 FYNNEI.

V usage is TRBV6-1 and J usage is TRBJ2-7; perhaps TRBD1 as D (6 bases). V was pared by 0 bases and J by 0 bases, with 12 bases between. This CDR3 is 16 amino acids long. Germline CDR1 and CDR2: MNHNS and SASEGT. In nucleotides, the CDR3 is TGTGCCAGCAGTGAAGCCATGGGGGCTAGCTCCTACGAGCAGTACTTC. This sequence encodes CASSEAMGASSYEQYF.